These 24 T cell receptor beta chains were all obtained from the same sample, sequenced in a study of cytomegalovirus exposure and HLA in healthy donors. 60 Vbeta and 13 Jbeta primers were used in PCR. The method was immunoSEQ multiplex PCR; TCRdb's version includes in-frame clones alone and lacks a portion of them. Here the sample spans 150,000 or so clones, over 65% being singletons. The sequencing input was PBMCs. Receptor source: a man between 40 and 49 years old in good health and CMV-seropositive.

V usage is TRBV5-5 and J usage is TRBJ2-1; 12 positions agree with TRBD2. The J segment lost 12 bases and the V segment lost 5 bases, leaving 9 bases of the junction unmatched. The germline gives CDR1 SGHKS, CDR2 YYEKEE (reference sequence). The CDR3 contains 14 residues. This chain's CDR3 is CASRLAGGPGGQFF. CDR3 nucleotide sequence: TGTGCCAGCAGGCTAGCGGGAGGGCCAGGAGGGCAGTTCTTC.

The chain carries TRBV2 and TRBJ2-1; 7 bases are shared with TRBD1. Germline V gene lookup returns CDR1 SNHLY and CDR2 FYNNEI. This CDR3 region has 16 residues. After removal of 6 bases from V and 0 bases from J, the junction contained 8 bases not matched to a gene. In nucleotides, the CDR3 is TGTGCCAGCAGAGTCGGGACAGAAAGCTCCTACAATGAGCAGTTCTTC. Translating it yields CASRVGTESSYNEQFF. Looking up the rest from reference TRBV2 and TRBJ2-1 gives the full variable domain: EPEVTQTPSHQVTQMGQEVILRCVPISNHLYFYWYRQILGQKVEFLVSFYNNEISEKSEIFDDQFSVERPDGSNFTLKIRSTKLEDSAMYFCASRVGTESSYNEQFFGPGTRLTVL.

The chain recombines TRBV15 with TRBJ1-1, with 7 bases lining up with TRBD1. The CDR3 runs to 14 residues. CDR1 is LNHNV and CDR2 is YYDKDF in the germline V gene (reference sequence). Germline trimming cut 3 bases from V and 1 base from J; bases unmatched to any gene: 2. The CDR3 spells CATSRTGPNTEAFF. DNA of the CDR3: TGTGCCACCAGCAGGACAGGGCCGAACACTGAAGCTTTCTTT.

V usage is TRBV19 and J usage is TRBJ1-3; D is undetermined. Trimming cost V 9 bases and J 4 bases, with 13 bases left between them. This CDR3 is built from 13 residues. Germline values: CDR1 LNHDA, CDR2 SQIVND (reference sequence). CDR3 protein: CASLDLPGNTIYF. The DNA for the CDR3 is TGTGCCAGCCTAGATTTACCCGGAAACACCATATATTTT.

With regard to this clone: One end of the junction is discordant with germline, which a read error may explain. This rearrangement joins TRBV30 to TRBJ2-3; 10 positions agree with TRBD2. The CDR3 is made up of 13 amino acids. CDR1 and CDR2 (germline): GTSNPN, SVGIG (reference sequence). The CDR3 DNA is TGTGCTTGGACTAGCGGCAGCACAGATACGCAGTATTTT. Protein sequence: CAWTSGSTDTQYF.

CDR3 sequence reads: CASSEGLAGYEQYF. The CDR3 DNA is TGTGCCAGCAGCGAGGGACTAGCGGGGTACGAGCAGTACTTC. The genes are TRBV11-1 and TRBJ2-7; 13 bases are a match to TRBD2. This CDR3 is built from 14 residues. Trimming took 5 bases from V and 4 from J; bases not matched to a gene: 2. Looked up from germline, CDR1 is SGHAT and CDR2 is FQDESV (reference sequence).

The V call is TRBV7-3, the J call TRBJ2-1, with D maybe TRBD2 (6 bases). Germline V gene lookup returns CDR1 SGHTA and CDR2 FQGTGA. The CDR3 consists of 14 residues. V dropped 4 bases and J dropped 4 bases, with 11 bases sitting between them. CDR3 protein: CASSSMGGYNEQFF. CDR3 nucleotides: TGTGCCAGCAGCTCCATGGGGGGTTACAATGAGCAGTTCTTC. The full variable domain, with the rest looked up from reference TRBV7-3 and TRBJ2-1, is GAGVSQTPSNKVTEKGKYVELRCDPISGHTALYWYRQSLGQGPEFLIYFQGTGAADDSGLPNDRFFAVRPEGSVSTLKIQRTERGDSAVYLCASSSMGGYNEQFFGPGTRLTVL.

The chain combines TRBV5-1 with TRBJ2-2; D is uncertain. V lost 6 bases and J 1 base, leaving 4 bases between the germline ends. Looked up from germline, CDR1 is SGHRS and CDR2 is YFSETQ. The CDR3 is 12 residues long. Here the CDR3 DNA reads TGCGCCAGCACTCGGAACACCGGGGAGCTGTTTTTT. It codes for CASTRNTGELFF.

The chain couples TRBV27 to TRBJ2-7, with TRBD1 identical over 7 bases. V was clipped by 1 base and J by 2 bases; unmatched bases: 2. The CDR3 is made up of 14 amino acids. Germline CDR1 and CDR2: MNHEY and SMNVEV (reference sequence). The CDR3 nucleotides read TGTGCCAGCAGTTTATTGGGACAGACCTACGAGCAGTACTTC. Residues: CASSLLGQTYEQYF.

This chain uses TRBV2 with TRBJ1-1; TRBD1 is a possible D gene (5 bases). V lost 3 bases, J lost 1 base, and 6 bases lay in between. The CDR3 is made up of 13 amino acids. The germline CDR1 and CDR2 sequences are SNHLY and FYNNEI. CDR3 residues: CASSDTGNTEAFF. The CDR3 DNA sequence: TGTGCCAGCAGTGACACAGGGAACACTGAAGCTTTCTTT.

The chain joins TRBV19 to TRBJ1-1, with TRBD1 as a possible D gene (6 bases). The CDR3 totals 13 residues. Germline V CDR1 and CDR2: LNHDA, SQIVND (reference sequence). V lost 7 bases to trimming and J lost 3 bases, with 12 bases between them. The CDR3 DNA follows: TGTGCCAGTACCTTGGACAGAGACACTGAAGCTTTCTTT. Amino acids: CASTLDRDTEAFF.

The chain combines TRBV7-2 with TRBJ1-1; D is undetermined. Trimming stripped 5 bases from V and 2 bases from J, with 15 bases between. This CDR3 has 15 residues. CDR1 SGHTA and CDR2 FQGNSA come from the germline V gene. Written as DNA, the CDR3 is TGTGCCAGCAGCACCGTGGGAGGCGGCAACACTGAAGCTTTCTTT. Amino acid sequence: CASSTVGGGNTEAFF.

V and J are TRBV10-1 and TRBJ2-3; no definite D call. CDR3 size: 15 residues. Germline CDR1 and CDR2: WNHNN and SYGVQD (reference sequence). Trimming took 4 bases from V and 4 from J, leaving 15 bases between them. The CDR3 here is CASSGGGDTADTQYF. CDR3 bases: TGCGCCAGCAGTGGTGGTGGCGACACGGCAGATACGCAGTATTTT.

Note on this clone: A junction end diverges from the germline sequence, so it may reflect a read error. The V and J genes are TRBV2 and TRBJ1-5; D may be TRBD1 (5 bases). Germline CDR1 reads SNHLY; CDR2 reads FYNNEI. The CDR3 totals 14 residues. The CDR3 DNA reads TGTGCCAGCAGTGAATTAACAGGCAACCAGCCCCAGCATTTT. Encoded protein: CASSELTGNQPQHF.

The chain employs TRBV27 and TRBJ1-2; TRBD1 might be the D (5 bases). Germline CDR1 and CDR2: MNHEY and SMNVEV (reference sequence). V was pared by 6 bases and J by 9 bases, with 20 bases between. The CDR3 covers 14 residues. The CDR3 sequence is CASRQSGGQGRYTF. DNA of the CDR3: TGTGCCAGCAGGCAGTCGGGGGGTCAGGGACGCTACACCTTC.

This rearrangement joins TRBV9 to TRBJ2-3, with 8 nucleotides matching TRBD2. V lost 0 bases, J lost 3 bases, and 3 bases stayed unmatched. This CDR3 spans 15 amino acids. CDR1 and CDR2 (germline): SGDLS, YYNGEE. CDR3 region: CASSVVGRATDTQYF. CDR3 sequence (DNA): TGTGCCAGCAGCGTAGTCGGGAGGGCTACAGATACGCAGTATTTT. Full variable domain (rest looked up from reference TRBV9 and TRBJ2-3): DSGVTQTPKHLITATGQRVTLRCSPRSGDLSVYWYQQSLDQGLQFLIQYYNGEERAKGNILERFSAQQFPDLHSELNLSSLELGDSALYFCASSVVGRATDTQYFGPGTRLTVL.

Concerning this clone: At one of its ends the junction is not consistent with the germline gene, which may arise from a read error. The gene calls are TRBV7-9 and TRBJ1-4; D is perhaps TRBD1 (5 bases). Germline CDR1 and CDR2: SEHNR and FQNEAQ (reference sequence). The CDR3 is 16 amino acids. CDR3 coding DNA: TGTTCCAGCAGCTTAGCCAACTCGGGCCCAGGGGAAAAACTGTTTTTT. It codes for CSSSLANSGPGEKLFF.

The sample holds many counts of this clone. The chain carries TRBV6-5 and TRBJ2-7, with D possibly matching TRBD2 (5 bases). This CDR3 contains 15 residues. Germline V gene data show CDR1 as MNHEY and CDR2 as SVGAGI. The ends were cut back, 0 bases at V and 3 bases at J, with 12 bases in the middle. CDR3: CASSYSRGNVYEQYF. CDR3 DNA sequence: TGTGCCAGCAGTTACTCTCGGGGAAATGTCTACGAGCAGTACTTC.

This sequence joins TRBV10-3 and TRBJ2-3; 8 nucleotides line up with TRBD1. The germline V gene encodes CDR1 ENHRY and CDR2 SYGVKD. J gave up 4 bases and V 3 bases, and 3 bases lay outside the gene matches. CDR3 length: 14 residues. CDR3: CAISDADRADTQYF. CDR3 sequence (DNA): TGTGCCATCAGTGACGCGGACAGGGCAGATACGCAGTATTTT.

The rearrangement uses TRBV10-3 and TRBJ2-1; no reliable D call. Germline CDR1 is ENHRY and CDR2 is SYGVKD. The CDR3 has 13 residues. V lost 8 bases, J lost 0 bases, and 8 bases lay in between. The CDR3 DNA sequence: TGTGCCATCGGAGAAAGCTCCTACAATGAGCAGTTCTTC. It yields the protein CAIGESSYNEQFF.

This chain uses TRBV6-5 with TRBJ1-6; a weak D match, TRBD1 (6 bases). The CDR3 covers 16 residues. Trimming left V 0 bases short and J 10 bases short, with 16 bases between. Germline V CDR1 and CDR2: MNHEY, SVGAGI. The CDR3 DNA sequence: TGTGCCAGCAGTTACTCTTCACAGGGAGTAGGGTCACCCCTCCACTTT. Protein: CASSYSSQGVGSPLHF.

This clone was detected a few times. The chain has TRBV7-8 and TRBJ2-5; 8 bases fit TRBD2. The CDR3 has 15 residues. After removal of 5 bases from V and 4 bases from J, the junction contained 9 bases not matched to a gene. Germline CDR1 and CDR2: SGHVS and FQNEAQ. The CDR3 bases are TGTGCCAGCAGCCGAGTATGGGCGGGAGGAGAGACCCAGTACTTC. It codes for CASSRVWAGGETQYF.

The CDR3 DNA follows: TGTGCCAGCAGCCTTAGCGGGAGCGAGTCCTACAATGAGCAGTTCTTC. Protein: CASSLSGSESYNEQFF. This sequence joins TRBV7-8 and TRBJ2-1; 9 positions agree with TRBD2. The trim removed 5 bases at V and 1 base at J, leaving 6 bases unmatched. Germline V gene data show CDR1 as SGHVS and CDR2 as FQNEAQ. This CDR3 is built from 16 residues.

The J gene is TRBJ1-5, the V gene TRBV19, with TRBD1 matching over 9 bases. Germline V CDR1 and CDR2: LNHDA, SQIVND (reference sequence). The J segment lost 3 bases and the V segment lost 7 bases, leaving 10 bases of the junction unmatched. The CDR3 is 16 residues long. The CDR3 protein is CASTLRGTGFNQPQHF. The CDR3 nucleotides are TGTGCCAGTACCCTTCGCGGGACAGGGTTCAATCAGCCCCAGCATTTT.